The clone carrying this T cell receptor (beta chain) was seen only a few times. The antigen remains unidentified. Germline CDR1 and CDR2: GTSNPN and SVGIG (reference sequence). V gave up 2 bases and J gave up 3 bases, with 14 bases separating them. There are 14 residues in the CDR3. The record originates from a study of T-cell memory formation after mild COVID-19. Study-level information: Clusters were largely donor specific.

TCRdb re-called the 5' RACE reads through MiXCR, storing one row per CDR3 protein. The repertoire holds approximately 350,000 distinct CDR3 sequences, with 28% as singletons. Whole-study findings and limits: Cross-reactive memory seemingly joined, as some responding clones were found in pre-infection memory.

Sequenced: PBMCs or a T cell subset sorted from them (not recorded which). The chain is built from TRBV30 and TRBJ2-7, with a tentative D call TRBD2 (5 bases). The TCR comes from an adult woman who had mild COVID-19 (a few samples of this study predate the infection). Cell type and time point are not known. The CDR3 DNA sequence: TGTGCCTGGAGTTTCACTCCCCGGGGCTACGAGCAGTACTTC. It translates to CAWSFTPRGYEQYF.